This T cell receptor beta chain stems from a study of blood T cells in healthy people across ages. Notes on the study in general: Unknown CMV status may confound age-related changes in expanded clones.

The V gene's germline CDR1 is ENHRY and CDR2 SYGVKD. CDR3 length equals 14 residues. Trimming removed 2 bases at V and 3 bases at J, with 11 bases between. The use of a sample-barcoded 5' primer and a J-beta primer mix characterized a second PCR of roughly 7 to 11 cycles. A single record per CDR3 protein comes from TCRdb applying MiXCR to the 5' RACE reads. The sample yields approximately 1,700,000 distinct CDR3 sequences, around 40% seen once. This clonotype has a handful of counts. The antigen is unknown. This rearrangement joins TRBV10-3 to TRBJ2-7; D not certain. This TCR came from a human donor in good health. The sequenced sample consisted of blood. CDR3 sequence reads: CAISELGINYEQYF. Written as DNA, the CDR3 is TGTGCCATCAGTGAGCTAGGTATCAACTACGAGCAGTACTTC.